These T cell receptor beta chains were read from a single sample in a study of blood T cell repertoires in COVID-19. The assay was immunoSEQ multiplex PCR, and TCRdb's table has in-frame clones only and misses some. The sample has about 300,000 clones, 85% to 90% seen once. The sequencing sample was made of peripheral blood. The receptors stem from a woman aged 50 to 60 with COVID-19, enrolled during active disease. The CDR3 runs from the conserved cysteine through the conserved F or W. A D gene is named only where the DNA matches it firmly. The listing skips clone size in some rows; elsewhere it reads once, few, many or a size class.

TGTGCCAGCAGCTTCGACAGGAGGAACACCGGGGAGCTGTTTTTT | CASSFDRRNTGELFF | TRBJ2-2 | TRBV7-2 | - | -
TGTGCCAGCAGCCGGTCGGGACTCACTTACAATGAGCAGTTCTTC | CASSRSGLTYNEQFF | TRBJ2-1 | TRBV7-3 | - | few
TGTGCCAGCAGTTTATCAGGGAATCAGCCCCAGCATTTT | CASSLSGNQPQHF | TRBJ1-5 | TRBV12-3/TRBV12-4 | - | -
TGTGCCAGCAGTGCTAAGGATGAGGGTCAGCCCCAGCATTTT | CASSAKDEGQPQHF | TRBJ1-5 | TRBV2 | - | few
TGTGCCACCAGCACCGGGACAGGTGATTACTACGAGCAGTACTTC | CATSTGTGDYYEQYF | TRBJ2-7 | TRBV15 | TRBD1 | -
TGTGCCAGCTCACCGAATCAGGGATCCGGGGAGCTGTTTTTT | CASSPNQGSGELFF | TRBJ2-2 | TRBV18 | - | -
TGTGCCAGCAGCCCAAGGCAGGGAACTGAAGCTTTCTTT | CASSPRQGTEAFF | TRBJ1-1 | TRBV11-2 | - | -
TGTGCCAGCAGTTTTCGGACTAGCGGGAGGTACCAAGAGACCCAGTACTTC | CASSFRTSGRYQETQYF | TRBJ2-5 | TRBV27 | TRBD2 | once
TGTGCCAGCAGCCAAGGGACAGCTTCGGTTCAAAAACTGTTTTTT | CASSQGTASVQKLFF | TRBJ1-4 | TRBV14 | - | -
TGCGCCAGCAGCTTGGGTGAGGGTCTGAACACTGAAGCTTTCTTT | CASSLGEGLNTEAFF | TRBJ1-1 | TRBV5-1 | - | -
TGTGCCAGCTCACGGTTCAACATGGTCGACAGGGGCGCAGCTAATGAAAAACTGTTTTTT | CASSRFNMVDRGAANEKLFF | TRBJ1-4 | TRBV18 | TRBD1 | -
TGTGCTAGTGGTCCACATAATAATTCACCCCTCCACTTT | CASGPHNNSPLHF | TRBJ1-6 | TRBV12-5 | - | -
TGTGCCACCAGTGCTTACAGCGGGGGGGCGGCAGATACGCAGTATTTT | CATSAYSGGAADTQYF | TRBJ2-3 | TRBV24-1 | TRBD2 | -
TGTGCCAGCAGTGCCGGGACAGGGCACCTCTACGAGCAGTACTTC | CASSAGTGHLYEQYF | TRBJ2-7 | TRBV27 | TRBD1 | -
TGTGCCGCCAGCAGAGATTTGCCTAGCGCATTTAAGTACTTC | CAASRDLPSAFKYF | TRBJ2-5 | TRBV15 | - | -
TGTGCCAGCAGCCCCCCGGGGATGACTAGCGGACAATACAATGAGCAGTTCTTC | CASSPPGMTSGQYNEQFF | TRBJ2-1 | TRBV7-3 | TRBD2 | -
TGCGCCAGCAGCCAAGACCACCCCGGGACAGGGGTAGGTCAGCCCCAGCATTTT | CASSQDHPGTGVGQPQHF | TRBJ1-5 | TRBV4-1 | TRBD1 | -
TGTGCCAGCAGCCTAACTCCGAACACTGAAGCTTTCTTT | CASSLTPNTEAFF | TRBJ1-1 | TRBV7-9 | - | -
TGTGCCAGCAGCCCCCCGGACAGAGGTAATCAGCCCCAGCATTTT | CASSPPDRGNQPQHF | TRBJ1-5 | TRBV6-2/TRBV6-3 | - | once
TGTGCCAGCAGTTATGAGGGGGCGCCAGGGACTGAAGCTTTCTTT | CASSYEGAPGTEAFF | TRBJ1-1 | TRBV6-2/TRBV6-3 | TRBD1 | -
TGTGCCAGCAGCTGGTCCGGGACTAGCGGGAGTGCGAGCTCCTACGAGCAGTACTTC | CASSWSGTSGSASSYEQYF | TRBJ2-7 | TRBV7-2 | TRBD2 | -
TGTGCCAGTGGGGGGAGCACAGATACGCAGTATTTT | CASGGSTDTQYF | TRBJ2-3 | TRBV19 | - | -
TGTGCCAGCAGTCCGACAGGGCTGAGCGAGCAGTACTTC | CASSPTGLSEQYF | TRBJ2-7 | TRBV6-5 | TRBD1 | -
TGTGCCAGCTCGACTAGCGGGAGTTTGATACTGGGCGAGCAGTACTTC | CASSTSGSLILGEQYF | TRBJ2-7 | TRBV9 | TRBD2 | -
TGTGCCAGCAGCTTAGACGGGAGAGGAAGCAATGAGCAGTTCTTC | CASSLDGRGSNEQFF | TRBJ2-1 | TRBV11-2 | - | -
TGTGCCAGCAGCTTACTCTTGACAGAGAACACCGGGGAGCTGTTTTTT | CASSLLLTENTGELFF | TRBJ2-2 | TRBV11-2 | - | -
TGTGCCAGCAGTTACTCGACAGGGAAAACTGAAGCTTTCTTT | CASSYSTGKTEAFF | TRBJ1-1 | TRBV6-6 | TRBD1 | -
TGTGCCAGCAGTTACTCGTTTACGGGGGCCTACGAGCAGTACTTC | CASSYSFTGAYEQYF | TRBJ2-7 | TRBV6-2/TRBV6-3 | - | -
TGTGCCAGTAGTAACGGGGAGCGGCCCCAGCATTTT | CASSNGERPQHF | TRBJ1-5 | TRBV19 | - | -
TGCGCCAGCAGTGAGGGAAGCGGGATCTACAATGAGCAGTTCTTC | CASSEGSGIYNEQFF | TRBJ2-1 | TRBV10-2 | TRBD2 | -
TGTGCCAGTAGTCGGGAGGCGACTAGCGGGACACGGCGGTTAAAGACCCAGTACTTC | CASSREATSGTRRLKTQYF | TRBJ2-5 | TRBV19 | TRBD2 | few
TGTGCCAGCAGCTCCGGTAATAATGAAAAACTGTTTTTT | CASSSGNNEKLFF | TRBJ1-4 | TRBV7-9 | - | -
TGTGCCACCTCACTAGCGGTCACAGATACGCAGTATTTT | CATSLAVTDTQYF | TRBJ2-3 | TRBV12-3/TRBV12-4 | TRBD2 | -
TGTGCCAGCAGCTCCCGACATTTGAACACTGAAGCTTTCTTT | CASSSRHLNTEAFF | TRBJ1-1 | TRBV6-4 | - | -
TGTGCCAGCAGCCTGACAGGGTCAGGGTTGGCGGGCTATGGCTACACCTTC | CASSLTGSGLAGYGYTF | TRBJ1-2 | TRBV3-1/TRBV3-2 | TRBD1 | once
TGTGCCAGCAGCTTAGCGATACAGGGGATCGTCTTT | CASSLAIQGIVF | TRBJ1-1 | TRBV7-9 | TRBD1 | -
TGTGCCAGCTCATCGTGGGCACCCGGTCAGCCCCAGCATTTT | CASSSWAPGQPQHF | TRBJ1-5 | TRBV18 | - | -
TGTGCCATCGGAAAGGGAGATAATAGCAATCAGCCCCAGCATTTT | CAIGKGDNSNQPQHF | TRBJ1-5 | TRBV10-3 | - | -
TGTGCCAGCAGACCCCGACAGGGGCCTTTCTATGGCTACACCTTC | CASRPRQGPFYGYTF | TRBJ1-2 | TRBV6-5 | TRBD1 | -
TGTGCCAGCAGTTTCGGGGGATTAGGGGTTAATGAAAAACTGTTTTTT | CASSFGGLGVNEKLFF | TRBJ1-4 | TRBV27 | - | once
TGTGCCAGTAGTGCAACACCGGGACTAGCCTACGAGCAGTACTTC | CASSATPGLAYEQYF | TRBJ2-7 | TRBV19 | TRBD2 | -
TGCGCCAGCAGCCCAAGCGGCCAGGGGCTCTACGAGCAGTACTTC | CASSPSGQGLYEQYF | TRBJ2-7 | TRBV5-1 | - | few
TGTGCCACCAGTGCCGCCCGGACAGGGGGCGGTTTCGAGCAGTACTTC | CATSAARTGGGFEQYF | TRBJ2-7 | TRBV24-1 | TRBD1 | -
TGCGCCAGCAGCTCCACTAGCGGGAGTACCTACGAGCAGTACTTC | CASSSTSGSTYEQYF | TRBJ2-7 | TRBV5-1 | TRBD2 | -
TGCGCCAGCAGCTTGCCCGCCTACGAGCAGTACTTC | CASSLPAYEQYF | TRBJ2-7 | TRBV5-1 | - | -
TGTGCCAGCAGTTTACTGGGACAGGGGGCGCGCGAGCAGTACTTC | CASSLLGQGAREQYF | TRBJ2-7 | TRBV27 | TRBD1 | -
TGTGCCAGCAGTATATCAAAGAGAACTGAAGCTTTCTTT | CASSISKRTEAFF | TRBJ1-1 | TRBV6-5 | - | -
TGTGCCATCAGTACCGACAGGAACTATGGCTACACCTTC | CAISTDRNYGYTF | TRBJ1-2 | TRBV10-3 | - | -
TGTGCCAGCTCACCAGGGCGTCTCTCCTACAATGAGCAGTTCTTC | CASSPGRLSYNEQFF | TRBJ2-1 | TRBV18 | - | -
TGTGCCAGCAGCCAAGCTCTAGCGGCGCTGAACAATGAGCAGTTCTTC | CASSQALAALNNEQFF | TRBJ2-1 | TRBV3-1/TRBV3-2 | TRBD2 | -
TGCGCCAGCAGCTACAATTATCCGGACAGGTATAACTATGGCTACACCTTC | CASSYNYPDRYNYGYTF | TRBJ1-2 | TRBV5-1 | TRBD1 | -
TGTGCCAGCAGCTTCCTTGGACAGGGTAGGTGGACTGAAGCTTTCTTT | CASSFLGQGRWTEAFF | TRBJ1-1 | TRBV5-5 | TRBD1 | -
TGTGCCAGCAGCACCCGACAGGGGGCAGCGAGTCTACTGAACACTGAAGCTTTCTTT | CASSTRQGAASLLNTEAFF | TRBJ1-1 | TRBV11-2 | TRBD1 | -
TGTGCCAGCAGTGCCGGTCGGGGAGCCAAAAACATTCAGTACTTC | CASSAGRGAKNIQYF | TRBJ2-4 | TRBV6-6 | - | -
TGCAGCGTTGCAGCGGTGGGGACTGAAGCTTTCTTT | CSVAAVGTEAFF | TRBJ1-1 | TRBV29-1 | - | -
TGCGCCAGCAGCTTGGGTTCTAGCACAGATACGCAGTATTTT | CASSLGSSTDTQYF | TRBJ2-3 | TRBV5-1 | - | -
TGTGCCAGCAGCGGGGCCGGGGGGCGTAATGAGCAGTTCTTC | CASSGAGGRNEQFF | TRBJ2-1 | TRBV11-1 | - | -
TGTGCCAGCAGGGCCCGCTCTGGAAACACCATATATTTT | CASRARSGNTIYF | TRBJ1-3 | TRBV6-5 | - | -
TGTGCCAGCGGACTTAGCGGGAGTAAACACGAGCAGTACTTC | CASGLSGSKHEQYF | TRBJ2-7 | TRBV27 | TRBD2 | -